This T cell receptor (beta chain) originates from a study of OX40 agonist ivuxolimab in advanced cancers. The overall study: Recorded diagnoses for dose-escalation patients were hepatocellular carcinoma, melanoma, renal cell or head and neck cancer. Aged about 20 to 80 with a mean of 60 years, they were less than 90% male.

Data came from immunoSEQ multiplex PCR; TCRdb stores just in-frame clones and leaves some out. The sample includes 20,000 to 30,000 clones, roughly 79% of them seen just once. Peripheral blood came from all dose cohorts at three timepoints. V was pared by 0 bases and J by 0 bases, with 11 bases between. The CDR3 totals 17 residues. Germline values: CDR1 MGHRA, CDR2 YSYEKL. The chain combines TRBV4-1 with TRBJ2-2; either TRBD1 or TRBD2 may fit D (5 bases each). The sequences come from CD4+ or CD8+ T cells sorted from blood, collected in a trial of the OX40 agonist ivuxolimab. The origin of this receptor is an adult with an advanced solid tumor such as melanoma, head and neck, liver or kidney cancer. The CDR3 here is CASSQDPRGANTGELFF. Written as DNA, the CDR3 is TGCGCCAGCAGCCAAGATCCTCGAGGGGCGAACACCGGGGAGCTGTTTTTT.